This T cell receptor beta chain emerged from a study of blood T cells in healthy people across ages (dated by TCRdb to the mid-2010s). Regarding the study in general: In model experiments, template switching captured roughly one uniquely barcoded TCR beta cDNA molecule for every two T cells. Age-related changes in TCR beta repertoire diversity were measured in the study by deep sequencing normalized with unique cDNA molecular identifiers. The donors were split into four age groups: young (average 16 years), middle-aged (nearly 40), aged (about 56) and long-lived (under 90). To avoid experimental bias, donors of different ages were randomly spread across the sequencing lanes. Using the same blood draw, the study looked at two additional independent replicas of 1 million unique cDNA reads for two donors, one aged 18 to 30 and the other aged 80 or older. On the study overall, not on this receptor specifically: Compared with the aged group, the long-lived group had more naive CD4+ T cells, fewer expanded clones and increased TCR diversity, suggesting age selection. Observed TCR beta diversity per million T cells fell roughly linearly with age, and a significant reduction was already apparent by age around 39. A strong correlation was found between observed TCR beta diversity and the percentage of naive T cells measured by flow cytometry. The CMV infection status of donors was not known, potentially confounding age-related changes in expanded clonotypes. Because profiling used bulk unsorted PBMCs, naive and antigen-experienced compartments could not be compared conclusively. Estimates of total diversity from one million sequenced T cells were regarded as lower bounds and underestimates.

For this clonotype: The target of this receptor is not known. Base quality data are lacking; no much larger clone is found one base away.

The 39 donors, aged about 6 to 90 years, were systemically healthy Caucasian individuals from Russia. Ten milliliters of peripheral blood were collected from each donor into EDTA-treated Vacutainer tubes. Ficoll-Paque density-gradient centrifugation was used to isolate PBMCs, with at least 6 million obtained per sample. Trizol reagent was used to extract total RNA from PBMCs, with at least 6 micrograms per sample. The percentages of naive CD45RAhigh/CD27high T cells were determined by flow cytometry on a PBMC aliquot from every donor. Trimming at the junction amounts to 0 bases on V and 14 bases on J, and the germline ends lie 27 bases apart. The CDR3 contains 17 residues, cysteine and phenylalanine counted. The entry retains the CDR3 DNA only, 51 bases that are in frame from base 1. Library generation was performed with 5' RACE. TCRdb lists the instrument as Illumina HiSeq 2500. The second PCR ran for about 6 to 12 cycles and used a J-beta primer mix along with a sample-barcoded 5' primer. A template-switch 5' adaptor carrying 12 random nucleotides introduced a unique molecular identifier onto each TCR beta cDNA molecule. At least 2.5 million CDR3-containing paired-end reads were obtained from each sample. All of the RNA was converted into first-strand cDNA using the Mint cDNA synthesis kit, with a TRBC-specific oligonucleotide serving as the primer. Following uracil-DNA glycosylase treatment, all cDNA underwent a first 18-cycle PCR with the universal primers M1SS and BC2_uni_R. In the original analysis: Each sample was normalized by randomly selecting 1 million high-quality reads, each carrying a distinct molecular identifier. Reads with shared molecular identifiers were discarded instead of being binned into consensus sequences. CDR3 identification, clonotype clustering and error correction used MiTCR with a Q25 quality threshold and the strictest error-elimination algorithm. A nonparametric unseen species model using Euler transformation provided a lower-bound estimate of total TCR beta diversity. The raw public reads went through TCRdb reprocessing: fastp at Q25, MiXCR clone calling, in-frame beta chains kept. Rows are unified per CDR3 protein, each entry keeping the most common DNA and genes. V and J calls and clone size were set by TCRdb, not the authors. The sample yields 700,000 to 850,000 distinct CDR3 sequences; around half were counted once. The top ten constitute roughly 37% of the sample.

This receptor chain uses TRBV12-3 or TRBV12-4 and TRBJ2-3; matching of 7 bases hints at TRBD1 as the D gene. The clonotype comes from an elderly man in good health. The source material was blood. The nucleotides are TGTGCCAGCAGTTTAGCGATAGGGGGCACGGGGGTGGGATACGCGTATTTT. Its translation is CASSLAIGGTGVGYAYF.